This paragraph reports one T cell receptor beta chain. The specificity of this receptor is unknown. Per-base qualities were not stored, and no clone one base away is much larger. Peripheral blood CD8+ and CD4+ T cells from healthy donors, Susac syndrome patients and multiple sclerosis patients were profiled by high-throughput TCR beta sequencing. Healthy donors were age- and sex-matched controls. CD8+ TEMRA cells were enriched by FACS, while bulk CD8+ and CD4+ T cells were purified by magnetic negative isolation. Blood was collected in EDTA tubes and processed within 24 hours, with PBMCs isolated through density gradient centrifugation. PBMCs destined for TCR sequencing were cryopreserved in liquid nitrogen and later thawed in a 37 °C water bath. The sorted or isolated CD4+, CD8+ and CD8+ TEMRA cells had a purity of 90% or higher. From the cysteine through the phenylalanine, the CDR3 covers 13 amino acids. The entry retains the CDR3 DNA only, 39 bases that are in frame from base 1. V is reduced by 6 bases and J by 1 base, leaving a spacing of 9 bases between them. Looking up the germline V gene (reference sequence) yields CDR1 LNHDA and CDR2 SQIVND.

The sample is drawn from a study of CD8 T cells in Susac syndrome (dated by TCRdb to between 2017 and 2020). In the study overall: Repertoire sequencing was used to test whether CD8+ T cell activation and differentiation in Susac syndrome was antigen driven. CD8+ T cell repertoire clonality was compared between about a dozen healthy donors, approximately 14 Susac syndrome patients and 15 multiple sclerosis patients. The study at large found these results: The TCR sequencing and HLA analysis was acknowledged to have included a relatively small number of individuals.

RNA was extracted with the RNeasy kit and roughly 0.45 to 1 ug was reverse transcribed using random hexamers. The immunoSEQ multiplex PCR assay, covering 54 Vbeta and 13 Jbeta segments, was used to amplify TCR beta CDR3 regions. PCR amplification bias was corrected using a synthetic template baseline for primer optimization and computational correction. Per the original workflow: Only productive sequences were kept, with reads annotated to V, D and J genes according to IMGT and analyzed in immunoSEQ Analyzer. To calculate clonality, Shannon entropy was normalized by log2 of the number of productive unique sequences and then subtracted from one. For each patient and control, public and private clones were evaluated among the 100 most prevalent clones. A clone was defined as Susac-specific if it was absent from the healthy and MS cohorts, from roughly 1,000 published viral clones and from other ImmuneACCESS disease sequences. TCRdb trimmed the raw reads at Q25, called clones with MiXCR and kept productive beta chains. CDR3 protein sequences are deduplicated, and each keeps its most common genes and DNA. TCRdb assigned the V and J calls; the authors' analysis was not used. This sample holds more than 75,000 distinct CDR3 sequences; about 93% were observed only once. Jointly, the top ten make up 0.2% to 0.3% of the sample.

The rearrangement combines TRBV19 with TRBJ1-1, with the D segment identity uncertain. This TCR was sampled from a human donor in good health. The sequenced sample consisted of CD8+ T cells from PBMCs. The CDR3: CASRGKSNTEAFF. The base sequence is TGTGCCAGTAGAGGAAAATCGAACACTGAAGCTTTCTTT. With all but the CDR3 taken from the reference TRBV19 and TRBJ1-1 genes, the full variable domain is: DGGITQSPKYLFRKEGQNVTLSCEQNLNHDAMYWYRQDPGQGLRLIYYSQIVNDFQKGDIAEGYSVSREKKESFPLTVTSAQKNPTAFYLCASRGKSNTEAFFGQGTRLTVV.